This T cell receptor beta chain was sequenced for a study of shared clonotypes between healthy human individuals. With respect to this clone: Other DNA sequences in the sample encode the same CDR3.

Repertoires were generated with immunoSEQ multiplex PCR, while TCRdb's copy carries only in-frame clones and drops some. This sample has a few million clones; approximately 95% occur once, and the top ten carry about 0.41%. This TCR was recovered from a man aged 18-30 years in good health. Some clones in this sample may be carry-over from other donors' samples. Input material: naive CD4+ T cells from PBMCs. The subset denotes: CD45RA+ positively selected.

The CDR3 protein is CSVEGQANTEAFF. As DNA, the CDR3 is TGCAGCGTTGAAGGGCAGGCGAACACTGAAGCTTTCTTT. The chain joins TRBV29-1 to TRBJ1-1, with D uncertain. V was cut by 1 base and J by 1 base, with 7 bases left in between. The CDR3 is made up of 13 amino acids. Germline V CDR1 and CDR2: SQVTM, ANQGSEA.